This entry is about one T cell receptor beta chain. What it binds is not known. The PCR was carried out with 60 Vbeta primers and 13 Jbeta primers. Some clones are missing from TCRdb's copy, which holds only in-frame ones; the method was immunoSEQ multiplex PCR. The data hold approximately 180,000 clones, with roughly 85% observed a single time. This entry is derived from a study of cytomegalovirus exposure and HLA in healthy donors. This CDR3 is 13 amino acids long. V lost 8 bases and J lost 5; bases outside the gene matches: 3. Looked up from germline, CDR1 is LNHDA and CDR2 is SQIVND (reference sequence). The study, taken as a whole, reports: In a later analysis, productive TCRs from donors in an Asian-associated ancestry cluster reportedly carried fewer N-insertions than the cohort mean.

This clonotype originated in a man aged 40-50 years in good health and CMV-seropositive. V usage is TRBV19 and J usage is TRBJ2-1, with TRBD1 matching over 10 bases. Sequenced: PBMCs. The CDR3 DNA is TGTGCCAGTGCCGGGACAGGGGACAATGAGCAGTTCTTC. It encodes CASAGTGDNEQFF.